These 3 T cell receptor beta chains share one sample of origin, sequenced in a study of response to subunit inactivated influenza vaccine. MiXCR, applied by TCRdb to the RT-PCR reads, yields one record per CDR3 protein. The table includes a few hundred thousand distinct CDR3 sequences, around 9.9% detected once. Sequenced here: PBMCs from blood, sampled roughly 6 weeks after vaccination. The receptors stem from a man aged 45-60 years who received an inactivated influenza vaccine.

The sample holds a few counts of this clonotype. As DNA, the CDR3 is TGTGCCAGCAGACAGGGGGCACGAACCGGGGAGCTGTTTTTT. Protein product: CASRQGARTGELFF. The chain employs TRBV11-3 and TRBJ2-2; 9 nucleotides align to TRBD1. This CDR3 comprises 14 residues. The V gene's germline CDR1 is SGHNT and CDR2 YENEEA. The V segment lost 6 bases and the J segment 5 bases; nucleotides outside the gene matches: 4.

This clonotype has at least ten counts. The chain is built from TRBV24-1 and TRBJ2-1; possibly TRBD1 for D (6 bases). This CDR3 comprises 17 residues. Germline CDR1 reads KGHDR; CDR2 reads SFDVKD. Trimming stripped 0 bases from V and 4 bases from J, with 15 bases between. This chain's CDR3 is CATSDLLAGATYNEQFF. The CDR3, as DNA: TGTGCCACCAGTGATTTGCTGGCAGGGGCTACTTACAATGAGCAGTTCTTC.

CDR3: CAWTSDPAGTQYF. The CDR3 nucleotides read TGTGCCTGGACCAGCGACCCAGCCGGGACCCAGTACTTC. V and J are TRBV30 and TRBJ2-5; D not certain. V dropped 4 bases and J dropped 7 bases, with 16 bases sitting between them. Per the germline V gene, CDR1 is GTSNPN and CDR2 is SVGIG (reference sequence). The CDR3 length is 13 residues. Full variable domain (remainder filled in from reference TRBV30 and TRBJ2-5): SQTIHQWPATLVQPVGSPLSLECTVEGTSNPNLYWYRQAAGRGLQLLFYSVGIGQISSEVPQNLSASRPQDRQFILSSKKLLLSDSGFYLCAWTSDPAGTQYFGPGTRLLVL.